This T cell receptor beta chain was obtained from a study of blood T cell repertoires in COVID-19. The wider study: The United States, Italy and Spain supplied acute and convalescent COVID-19 samples. Sources were T cells, B-cell-depleted T cells, or PBMCs; the material itself was cDNA or gDNA.

Unmatched junction bases numbered 2, after V lost 4 bases and J lost 0 bases. This CDR3 is 15 amino acids long. Germline CDR1 reads SGHNT; CDR2 reads YYREEE (reference sequence). Original data processing: Amplified reference gene primers provided the basis for estimating nucleated cell counts. TCRdb's copy holds only in-frame clones and misses some; the assay was immunoSEQ multiplex PCR. Clone size and V and J calls were adopted from that table, with D and trimming inferred from the DNA. The data contain 250,000 to 300,000 clones, 70% to 90% of them singletons. This receptor was obtained from an older woman with acute or convalescent COVID-19. This chain uses TRBV5-4 with TRBJ2-1; 9 bases match TRBD1. The sequenced material came from peripheral blood. CDR3 sequence reads: CASSRDRVSYNEQFF. CDR3 nucleotides: TGTGCCAGCAGCCGGGACAGGGTCTCCTACAATGAGCAGTTCTTC. Full variable domain (rest looked up from reference TRBV5-4 and TRBJ2-1): ETGVTQSPTHLIKTRGQQVTLRCSSQSGHNTVSWYQQALGQGPQFIFQYYREEENGRGNFPPRFSGLQFPNYSSELNVNALELDDSALYLCASSRDRVSYNEQFFGPGTRLTVL.